This TCR beta chain was identified during a study of blood T cell repertoires in COVID-19. The repertoire was sequenced with immunoSEQ multiplex PCR; TCRdb's copy has only in-frame clones and lacks some. This sample has 210,000 or so clones, with around 88% found just once. What was sequenced was peripheral blood. This receptor was identified in a man aged 50 to 60 with active or convalescent COVID-19.

CDR3 sequence (DNA): TGTGCCAGCAGCGCCACAGGGGCGGTGAACACTGAAGCTTTCTTT. Protein: CASSATGAVNTEAFF. The chain links TRBV9 to TRBJ1-1, with 7 bases identical to TRBD1. V lost 3 bases to trimming and J lost 0 bases; unmatched junction nucleotides: 5. Germline values: CDR1 SGDLS, CDR2 YYNGEE. The CDR3 is 15 residues long.